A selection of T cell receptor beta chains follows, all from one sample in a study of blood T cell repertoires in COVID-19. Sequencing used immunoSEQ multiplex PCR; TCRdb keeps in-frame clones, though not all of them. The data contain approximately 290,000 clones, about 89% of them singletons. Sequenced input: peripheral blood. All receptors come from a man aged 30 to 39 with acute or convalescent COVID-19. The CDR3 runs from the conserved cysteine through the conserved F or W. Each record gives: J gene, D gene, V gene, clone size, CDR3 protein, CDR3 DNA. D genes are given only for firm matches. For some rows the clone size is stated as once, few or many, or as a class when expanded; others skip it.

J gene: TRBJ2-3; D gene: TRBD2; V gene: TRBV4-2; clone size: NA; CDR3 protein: CASSQETSGEDTQYF; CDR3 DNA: TGTGCCAGCAGCCAGGAGACTAGCGGGGAAGATACGCAGTATTTT
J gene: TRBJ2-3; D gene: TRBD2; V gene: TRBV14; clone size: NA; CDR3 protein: CASSQNQGTSGNSQYF; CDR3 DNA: TGTGCCAGCAGCCAGAACCAGGGGACTAGCGGGAATTCGCAGTATTTT
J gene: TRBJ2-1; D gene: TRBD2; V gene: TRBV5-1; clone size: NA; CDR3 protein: CASSLDAGAYNEQFF; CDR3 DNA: TGCGCCAGCAGCTTGGACGCGGGGGCCTACAATGAGCAGTTCTTC
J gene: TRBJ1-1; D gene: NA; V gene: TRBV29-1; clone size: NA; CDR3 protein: CSVGQLMNTEAFF; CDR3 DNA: TGCAGCGTTGGACAGCTCATGAACACTGAAGCTTTCTTT
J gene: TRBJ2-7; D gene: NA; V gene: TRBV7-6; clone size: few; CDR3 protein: CASSSGGLGSYEQYF; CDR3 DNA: TGTGCCAGCAGCTCCGGGGGACTTGGGTCCTACGAGCAGTACTTC
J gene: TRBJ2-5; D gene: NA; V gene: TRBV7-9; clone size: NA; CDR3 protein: CASSFPGEYQETQYF; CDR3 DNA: TGTGCCAGCAGCTTTCCAGGGGAGTACCAAGAGACCCAGTACTTC
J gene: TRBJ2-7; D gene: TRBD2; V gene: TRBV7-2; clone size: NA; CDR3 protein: CASSLLSGSGGAYEQYF; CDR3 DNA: TGTGCCAGCAGCTTATTATCGGGTAGCGGGGGGGCCTACGAGCAGTACTTC
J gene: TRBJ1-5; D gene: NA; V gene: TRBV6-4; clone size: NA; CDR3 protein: CASSDSRGADQPQHF; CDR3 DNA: TGTGCCAGCAGTGACTCACGGGGGGCTGATCAGCCCCAGCATTTT
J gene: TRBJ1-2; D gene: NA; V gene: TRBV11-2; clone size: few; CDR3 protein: CASSLEDSPYGYTF; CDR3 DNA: TGTGCCAGCAGCTTAGAGGACAGCCCCTATGGCTACACCTTC
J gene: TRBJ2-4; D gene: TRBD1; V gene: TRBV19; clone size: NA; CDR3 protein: CASSASGTGDQNIQYF; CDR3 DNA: TGTGCCAGTAGTGCTTCCGGGACAGGGGACCAAAACATTCAGTACTTC
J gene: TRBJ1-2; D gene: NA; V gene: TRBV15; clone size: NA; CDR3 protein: CATSRDGQYGYTF; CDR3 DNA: TGTGCCACCAGCAGAGACGGACAGTATGGCTACACCTTC
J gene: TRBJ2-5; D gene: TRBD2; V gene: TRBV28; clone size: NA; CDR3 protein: CASSLAGRRGTQYF; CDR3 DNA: TGTGCCAGCAGTCTAGCGGGACGCCGGGGGACCCAGTACTTC
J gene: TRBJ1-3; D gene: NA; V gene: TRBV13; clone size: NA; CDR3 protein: CASSRALTDSGNTIYF; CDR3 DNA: TGTGCCAGCAGCCGAGCCCTGACAGACTCTGGAAACACCATATATTTT
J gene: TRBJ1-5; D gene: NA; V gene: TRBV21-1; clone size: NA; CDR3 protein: CASIPYRGRNQPQHF; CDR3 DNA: TGTGCCAGCATCCCCTACAGGGGCCGAAATCAGCCCCAGCATTTT
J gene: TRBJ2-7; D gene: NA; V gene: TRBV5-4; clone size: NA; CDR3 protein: CASSNSYEQYF; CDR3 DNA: TGTGCCAGCAGTAACAGCTACGAGCAGTACTTC
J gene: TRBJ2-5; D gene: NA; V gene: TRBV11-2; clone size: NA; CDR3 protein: CASSFIGGETQYF; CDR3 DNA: TGTGCCAGCAGCTTTATAGGGGGAGAGACCCAGTACTTC
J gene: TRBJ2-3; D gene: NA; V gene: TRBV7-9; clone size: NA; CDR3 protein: CASTFISTDTQYF; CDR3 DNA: TGTGCCAGCACGTTTATCAGCACAGATACGCAGTATTTT
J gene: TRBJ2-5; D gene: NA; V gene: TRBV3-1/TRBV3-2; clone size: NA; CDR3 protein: CASSQRGLALQETQYF; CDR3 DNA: TGTGCCAGCAGCCAAAGAGGGCTAGCGCTACAAGAGACCCAGTACTTC
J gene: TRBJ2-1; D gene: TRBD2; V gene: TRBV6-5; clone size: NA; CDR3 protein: CASSLTSGGYNEQFF; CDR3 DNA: TGTGCCAGCAGTTTGACTAGCGGGGGCTACAATGAGCAGTTCTTC
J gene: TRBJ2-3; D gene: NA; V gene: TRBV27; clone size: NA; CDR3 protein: CASSSHPITDTQYF; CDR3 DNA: TGTGCCAGCAGTTCACATCCGATAACAGATACGCAGTATTTT
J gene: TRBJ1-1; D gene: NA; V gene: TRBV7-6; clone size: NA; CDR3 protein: CASSPRDRFMNTEAFF; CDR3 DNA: TGTGCCAGCAGCCCCCGCGACAGGTTTATGAACACTGAAGCTTTCTTT
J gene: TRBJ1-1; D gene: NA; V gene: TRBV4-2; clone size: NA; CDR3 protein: CASSRERGTEAFF; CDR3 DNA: TGTGCCAGCAGCCGAGAAAGGGGCACTGAAGCTTTCTTT
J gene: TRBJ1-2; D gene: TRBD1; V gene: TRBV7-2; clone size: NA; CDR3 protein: CASSFRDRASGYTF; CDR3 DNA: TGTGCCAGCAGCTTCCGGGACAGGGCGTCTGGCTACACCTTC
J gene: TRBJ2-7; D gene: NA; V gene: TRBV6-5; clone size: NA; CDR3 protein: CASSYAHTGTVQYF; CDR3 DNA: TGTGCCAGCAGTTACGCTCACACAGGGACGGTGCAGTACTTC